This T cell receptor (beta chain) was found in a study of early T cells in non-severe SARS-CoV-2 infection. As for the study in general: Investigators sequenced bulk RNA drawn from unsorted whole blood, and chains remained unpaired. Study-wide points: VDJdb-based matching was biased toward anti-spike CD8 responses and missed private and CD4 specificities.

Unique molecular identifiers were attached to individual cDNA molecules. TCRdb analysed the 5' RACE reads with MiXCR anew, one entry per CDR3 protein. The repertoire has 50,000 to 70,000 distinct CDR3 sequences, roughly 8.4% of them found once; the top ten carry about 3.3%. In its sample, this clonotype was seen many times. The antigen is undetermined. Sequencing was performed on whole blood. The sequence came from an adult who was a healthcare worker with PCR-confirmed SARS-CoV-2 infection or an uninfected control (not recorded which).

Here the CDR3 reads CASSATTGNYGYTF. The CDR3 DNA is TGTGCCAGCAGTGCCACGACAGGGAACTATGGCTACACCTTC. This sequence joins TRBV12-3 or TRBV12-4 and TRBJ1-2; TRBD1 aligns across 7 bases. Trimming removed 5 bases from V and 2 bases from J; junction bases left unmatched: 5. CDR3 length: 14 residues.